This TCR beta chain was sequenced in a study of cytomegalovirus exposure and HLA in healthy donors. Note on this clone: Its antigen is unknown.

The CDR3 has 15 residues. Germline-derived CDR1 and CDR2 are MNHEY and SVGAGI. The V gene lost 2 bases and the J gene lost 5 bases, with 15 bases spanning the gap. Study-wide results and limits: Prediction of most subjects' HLA-A and HLA-B alleles by TCR beta sequences was reportedly accurate. Using the classifier, cytomegalovirus status was reportedly diagnosed with high specificity and sensitivity. TCR beta V- and J-gene trimming was later associated with a missense DCLRE1C variant.

Use of 60 Vbeta and 13 Jbeta primers characterized the PCR. TCRdb keeps only in-frame clones here, not all; method: immunoSEQ multiplex PCR. Its table records under 100,000 clones. The rearrangement uses TRBV6-5 and TRBJ1-2; no definite D call. The sample was PBMCs. The clonotype comes from a man in his thirties or forties in good health and CMV-seronegative. DNA of the CDR3: TGTGCCAGCAGTTACCAGACACGGGGTCTGTATGGCTACACCTTC. Protein product: CASSYQTRGLYGYTF.